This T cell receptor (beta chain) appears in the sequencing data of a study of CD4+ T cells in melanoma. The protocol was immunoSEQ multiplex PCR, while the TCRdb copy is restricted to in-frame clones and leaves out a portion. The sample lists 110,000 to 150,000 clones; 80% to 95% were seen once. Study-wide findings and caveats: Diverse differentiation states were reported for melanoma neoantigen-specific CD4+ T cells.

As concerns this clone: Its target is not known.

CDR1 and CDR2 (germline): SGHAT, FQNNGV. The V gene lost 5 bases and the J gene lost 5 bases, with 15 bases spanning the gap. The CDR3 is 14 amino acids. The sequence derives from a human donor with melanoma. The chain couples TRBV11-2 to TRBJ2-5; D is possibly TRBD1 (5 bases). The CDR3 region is CASSLTSPGETQYF. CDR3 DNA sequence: TGTGCCAGCAGCCTTACTTCCCCAGGGGAGACCCAGTACTTC.